The sequence of this T cell receptor (beta chain) was determined in a study of blood T cell repertoires in COVID-19 (dated by TCRdb to 2018 to 2020). For context, the study as a whole: Samples from collaborators originated in the United States, Italy and Spain and spanned both the acute and convalescent phases of COVID-19. The material from the prospective study consisted of cDNA or gDNA derived from T cells, B-cell-depleted T cells, or PBMCs. Deeply sampled blood TCRbeta repertoires from subjects exposed to, actively infected with, or recovered from COVID-19 were included in the dataset. The repertoires were released in a freely available public database meant as a resource for research on the immune response to SARS-CoV-2. The samples were drawn from the first 160 participants of the ongoing ImmuneRACE study and from 1,200 or so subjects provided by 6 global collaborators. The sample metadata nearly always contained a de-identified subject ID, COVID-19 status, age in years and sex. Where HLA class I and class II types were available, the types were taken from metadata supplied by the sample provider, not from assay-based typing.

This clone appeared a few times. Its antigen has not been determined. Base qualities are not provided; no much larger clone lies one nucleotide away. TCRbeta CDR3 regions were amplified from genomic DNA by means of the immunoSEQ Assay, a bias-controlled multiplex PCR. The study's processing was this. The number of nucleated cells in each sample was estimated from the amplification of reference gene primers within the assay. Sequence reads were collapsed and filtered to measure the absolute abundance of every unique TCRbeta CDR3 rearrangement. For each sample, productive Simpson clonality was calculated as the square root of Simpson's diversity index over productive rearrangements. Not all clones reach the TCRdb copy of this immuneACCESS table, which keeps in-frame sequences only. Checked studies attribute under half of the gap to unresolved V genes and leave the rest unexplained. The DNA was the basis for D and trimming; V, J and clone size are from that table. For this sample there are under 350,000 clones; roughly four fifths appear just once. The ten largest clones add up to approximately 9% of the sample.

A second Seattle source provided samples from volunteer blood donors who had recovered from COVID-19. Each collaborating institution followed its own protocols to collect whole blood in K2EDTA tubes. For TCRbeta analysis, collaborators shipped samples as frozen whole blood, isolated PBMCs, or DNA extracted from either of those sample types. The germline V gene gives CDR1 as SGHAT and CDR2 as FQNNGV. Cut back by 5 bases and 0 bases, the V and J ends lie 6 bases apart. From cysteine to phenylalanine, the CDR3 is 13 amino acids long. Only CDR3 DNA remains: 39 bases, in frame from the first base. What the research found in general, with its limitations: Clinical and demographic metadata were provided uncurated, with the amount varying by source and participant.

The V and J segments used are TRBV11-2 and TRBJ2-3; no confident D gene assignment can be made. Sequenced: peripheral blood. This clonotype was sampled from a woman aged 45-65 years who had recovered from COVID-19. At the DNA level, the sequence is TGTGCCAGCAGCCTACCTAGCACAGATACGCAGTATTTT. Its translation is CASSLPSTDTQYF.